This T cell receptor beta chain derives from a study of breast tumors, draining lymph nodes, adjacent tissues. Breast cancer patients provided tissue from their axillary draining lymph nodes. A single record per CDR3 protein comes from TCRdb applying MiXCR to the multiplex PCR reads. The data show about 230,000 distinct CDR3 sequences, with 32% seen just once and approximately 1.4% held by the top ten. V was trimmed by 6 bases and J by 11 bases, leaving 26 bases between them. Germline V gives CDR1 SGHAT, CDR2 FQNNGV. The CDR3 totals 16 residues. The sample was axillary lymph node tissue. This TCR derives from a female donor with breast cancer. Some clones in this sample may be carry-over from other donors' samples. J is TRBJ1-5 and V is TRBV11-2; no definite D call. CDR3 sequence reads: CASSQTSGRRFETQHF. DNA for the CDR3: TGTGCCAGCAGTCAAACTAGCGGGCGACGTTTTGAGACCCAGCATTTT. The whole variable domain, filled in from reference TRBV11-2 and TRBJ1-5, reads EAGVAQSPRYKIIEKRQSVAFWCNPISGHATLYWYQQILGQGPKLLIQFQNNGVVDDSQLPKDRFSAERLKGVDSTLKIQPAKLEDSAVYLCASSQTSGRRFETQHFGDGTRLSIL.